This TCR beta chain was recovered during a study of T-cell memory formation after mild COVID-19. Broader study findings: Clones contracting across day 15 to 85 had a balanced CD4/CD8 profile; later expanding clones leaned CD4+. CD8+ contracting clones occupied EMRA, while CD4+ ones occupied mainly CM and EM.

After 5'RACE with constant-segment primers, TCR alpha and TCR beta cDNA libraries carrying sample barcodes and UMIs were obtained. Using its own MiXCR run on the 5' RACE reads, TCRdb lists one record per CDR3 protein. The repertoire holds about 560,000 distinct CDR3 sequences, with about a fifth as singletons. Regarding this clonotype: The antigen is not known.

In germline, CDR1 is MNHNS, CDR2 SASEGT. CDR3 length equals 12 residues. V was trimmed by 2 bases and J by 5 bases, leaving 6 bases between them. Sequencing was carried out using PBMCs or a T cell subset sorted from them (not recorded which). The genes are TRBV6-1 and TRBJ2-5, with D hard to call. The source is an adult woman who had mild COVID-19 (a few samples of this study predate the infection). Cell type and time point are not known. Here the CDR3 DNA reads TGTGCCAGCAGTGAATGGTTGGAGACCCAGTACTTC. The encoded protein is CASSEWLETQYF.